The 4 T cell receptor beta chains below all came from one sample that was sequenced in a study of CD8+CD57+ T cells in acquired aplastic anemia. Sequencing involved patients with CD8+CD57+ cell expansion previously shown by flow cytometry. Genomic DNA, the template, was used for profiling of the TCR beta VDJ and CDR3. TCRdb used MiXCR to reprocess the reads, holding one entry per CDR3 protein. Among around 200,000 distinct CDR3 sequences listed, around 50% were seen once. Sequencing input: sorted CD4+, CD8+, or CD8+CD57+ T cells (not recorded which) from PBMCs. All receptors come from a human donor with aplastic anemia.

Here the CDR3 DNA reads TGTGCCACCAACAGGGACCTTAATTCACCCCTCCACTTT. Encoded protein: CATNRDLNSPLHF. The chain combines TRBV15 with TRBJ1-6; D possibly corresponds to TRBD1 (6 bases). CDR3 length: 13 amino acids. V lost 7 bases, J lost 6 bases, and 10 bases lay in between. Germline V gene sequence: CDR1 LNHNV, CDR2 YYDKDF (reference sequence).

V is TRBV7-3 and J is TRBJ2-2; no firm D call. The germline gives CDR1 SGHTA, CDR2 FQGTGA. V was cut by 10 bases and J by 5 bases, with 11 bases left in between. The CDR3 is made up of 12 amino acids. This chain's CDR3 is CATGLGTGELFF. Written as DNA, the CDR3 is TGTGCCACCGGCCTAGGGACCGGGGAGCTGTTTTTT.

This clonotype was counted ten times or more. V and J are TRBV6-1 and TRBJ2-6; 9 positions agree with TRBD1. V lost 2 bases and J lost 1; bases outside the gene matches: 3. Germline V gives CDR1 MNHNS, CDR2 SASEGT. This CDR3 comprises 17 residues. The CDR3 spells CASSERGTGSGANVLTF. In DNA form, the CDR3 reads TGTGCCAGCAGTGAAAGGGGGACAGGGTCTGGGGCCAACGTCCTGACTTTC.

This clonotype was observed many times. The V gene is TRBV30, the J gene TRBJ2-7; 8 positions match TRBD2. The ends lost 1 base at V and 5 bases at J; junction bases unmatched: 4. In germline, CDR1 is GTSNPN, CDR2 SVGIG (reference sequence). The CDR3 is made up of 13 amino acids. The CDR3 here is CAWSAGLAHEQYF. The CDR3 DNA is TGTGCCTGGAGTGCCGGACTAGCCCACGAGCAGTACTTC.